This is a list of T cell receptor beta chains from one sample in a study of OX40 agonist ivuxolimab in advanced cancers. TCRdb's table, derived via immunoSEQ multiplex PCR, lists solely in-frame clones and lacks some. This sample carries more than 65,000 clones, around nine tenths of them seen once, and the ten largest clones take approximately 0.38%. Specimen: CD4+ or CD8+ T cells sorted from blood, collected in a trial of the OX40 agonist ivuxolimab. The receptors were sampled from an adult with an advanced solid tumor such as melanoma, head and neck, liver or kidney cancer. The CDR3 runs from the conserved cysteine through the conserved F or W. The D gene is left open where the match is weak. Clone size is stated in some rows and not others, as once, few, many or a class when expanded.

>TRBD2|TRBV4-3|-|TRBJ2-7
TGCGCCAGCAGCCCCTCTAGCGGGGGTCCCTACGAGCAGTACTTC
CASSPSSGGPYEQYF
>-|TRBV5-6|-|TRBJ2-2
TGTGCCAGCAGCTTGCGCGGGTCCGGGGAGCTGTTTTTT
CASSLRGSGELFF
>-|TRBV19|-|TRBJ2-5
TGTGCCAGTAGTAGTGCAGGGACGGGTGAGACCCAGTACTTC
CASSSAGTGETQYF
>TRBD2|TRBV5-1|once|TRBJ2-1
TGCGCCAGCAGCTTGATGCTAGCGGGAGAAAGTGAGCAGTTCTTC
CASSLMLAGESEQFF
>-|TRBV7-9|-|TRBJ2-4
TGTGCCAGCAGCTTAGCCTGGGAATCATTAGGCAAAAACATTCAGTACTTC
CASSLAWESLGKNIQYF
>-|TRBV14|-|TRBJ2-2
TGTGCCAGCAGCCGGGCCCTGAACACCGGGGAGCTGTTTTTT
CASSRALNTGELFF
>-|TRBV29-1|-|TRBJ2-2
TGCAGCGTGGAAGTAAATTGGGAGCTGTTTTTT
CSVEVNWELFF
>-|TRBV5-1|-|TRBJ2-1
TGCGCCAGCAGCTTGTACGGTAGCGATGAGTTCTTC
CASSLYGSDEFF
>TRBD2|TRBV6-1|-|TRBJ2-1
TGTGCCAGCAGGGCCGGGACTAGCGGTTACAATGAGCAGTTCTTC
CASRAGTSGYNEQFF
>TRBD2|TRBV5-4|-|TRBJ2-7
TGTGCCAGCAGCTTGGACTCGGGGACTAGCGGTTACGAGCAGTACTTC
CASSLDSGTSGYEQYF
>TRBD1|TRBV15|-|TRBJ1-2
TGTGCCACCAGCAGGGGACAGGGAGATGGCTACACCTTC
CATSRGQGDGYTF
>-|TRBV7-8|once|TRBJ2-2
TGTGCCAGCAGCCCCAGTAGGTCCACCGGGGAGCTGTTTTTT
CASSPSRSTGELFF
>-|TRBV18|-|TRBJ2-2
TGTGCCAGCTCACCACTACAGATGATTAATTCCGGGGAGCTGTTTTTT
CASSPLQMINSGELFF
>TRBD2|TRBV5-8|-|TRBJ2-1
TGTGCCAGCAGCTCGGGACTAGCGGGGGTCAATGAGCAGTTCTTC
CASSSGLAGVNEQFF
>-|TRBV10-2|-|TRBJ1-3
TGCGCCAGCAGTGAACAGGTCGGCTCTGGAAACACCATATATTTT
CASSEQVGSGNTIYF
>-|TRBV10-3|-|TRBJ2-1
TGTGCCATCAGTGAGGCGGGACTCGCCTCCTACAATGAGCAGTTCTTC
CAISEAGLASYNEQFF
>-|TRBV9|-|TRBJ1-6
TGTGCCAGCAGCGTCTCGTATTCAGGGACGGTGAATTCACCCCTCCACTTT
CASSVSYSGTVNSPLHF
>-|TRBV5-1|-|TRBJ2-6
TGCGCCAGCAGACGGACAGCAGCCTCTGGGGCCAACGTCCTGACTTTC
CASRRTAASGANVLTF
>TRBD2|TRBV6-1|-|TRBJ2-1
TGTGCCAGTCAGACTAGCGGGAGGATCGATGAGCAGTTCTTC
CASQTSGRIDEQFF
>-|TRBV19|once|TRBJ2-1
TGTGCCAGTAGGTCTCGAGGGGGGGATACCCGGGAAGTTAGCTCCTACAATGAGCAGTTCTTC
CASRSRGGDTREVSSYNEQFF
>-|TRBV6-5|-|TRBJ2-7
TGTGCCAGCAGTTACAGCCTGGGACTCTACGAGCAGTACTTC
CASSYSLGLYEQYF
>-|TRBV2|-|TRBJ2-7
TGTGCCAGCAGTGAGCATAGCGGTTCCTACGAGCAGTACTTC
CASSEHSGSYEQYF
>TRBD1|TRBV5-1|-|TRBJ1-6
TGCGCCAGCAGACTGACAGGGGATAATTCACCCCTCCACTTT
CASRLTGDNSPLHF
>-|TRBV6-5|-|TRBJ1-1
TGTGCCAGCAGTTACGAGCGAAGGAACACTGAAGCTTTCTTT
CASSYERRNTEAFF
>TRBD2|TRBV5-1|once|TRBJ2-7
TGCGCCAGCAGAGAGGGAGGGATGGACTACGAGCAGTACTTC
CASREGGMDYEQYF
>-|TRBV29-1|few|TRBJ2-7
TGCAGCGTTGGAACGGACTCCTACGAGCAGTACTTC
CSVGTDSYEQYF
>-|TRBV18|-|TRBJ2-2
TGTGCCAGCTCATCTGATTCCGGGGAGCCGTTTTTT
CASSSDSGEPFF
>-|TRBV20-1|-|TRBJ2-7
TGCAGTGTACAGGGTTCCTACGAGCAGTACTTC
CSVQGSYEQYF
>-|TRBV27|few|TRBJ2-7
TGTGCCAGCAGGCCAACTAGGACCGACTACGAGCAGTACTTC
CASRPTRTDYEQYF
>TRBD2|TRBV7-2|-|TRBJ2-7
TGTGCCAGCAGTACTAGCGGGGGATCCTACGAGCAGTACTTC
CASSTSGGSYEQYF
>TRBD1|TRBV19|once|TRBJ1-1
TGTGCCAGTAACGCTGGACGGGCAGGGGGTACTATGAACACTGAAGCTTTCTTT
CASNAGRAGGTMNTEAFF
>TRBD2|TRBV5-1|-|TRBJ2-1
TGCGCCAGCAGTACTCCTAACCTAGCGGGAGGGTACAATGAGCAGTTCTTC
CASSTPNLAGGYNEQFF
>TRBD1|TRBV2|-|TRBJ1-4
TGTGCCAGCAGGTCCGTGGCAGGGGGCGTTGAAAAACTGTTTTTT
CASRSVAGGVEKLFF
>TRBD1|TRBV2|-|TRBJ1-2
TGTGACACATCAAGGTTGTCGACAGGGGGCGAAAGAGCTAACTATGGCTACACCTTC
CDTSRLSTGGERANYGYTF
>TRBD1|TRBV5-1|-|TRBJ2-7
TGCGCCAGCAGCACCGGACAGGGGCGCGAGCAGTACTTC
CASSTGQGREQYF
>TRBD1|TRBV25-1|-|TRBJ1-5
TGTGCCAGCAGTGGACAGGGGGCTGGTAATCAGCCCCAGCATTTT
CASSGQGAGNQPQHF
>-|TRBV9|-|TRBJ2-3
TGTGCCAGCAGCGTAGAGAGGGGCACAGATACGCAGTATTTT
CASSVERGTDTQYF
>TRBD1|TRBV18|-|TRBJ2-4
TGTGCCAGCTCAGAAGGACAGGGCCCGGACATTCAGTACTTC
CASSEGQGPDIQYF
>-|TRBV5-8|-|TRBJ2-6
TGTGCCAGCAGCCTGAGATTCCTTGGGGCCAACGTCCTGACTTTC
CASSLRFLGANVLTF
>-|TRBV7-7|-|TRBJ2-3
TGTGCCAGCAGCCGGGACAGCACAGATACGCAGTATTTT
CASSRDSTDTQYF
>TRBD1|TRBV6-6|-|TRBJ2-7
TGTGCCAGCAGTTACTCGACGACAGGGGGAAATGAGCAGTACTTC
CASSYSTTGGNEQYF
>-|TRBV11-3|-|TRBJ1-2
TGTGCCAGCAGCTCCATAAACTTCAGACAGGACTCCAATGGCTACACCTTC
CASSSINFRQDSNGYTF
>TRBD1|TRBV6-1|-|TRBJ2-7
TGTGCCAGCAGTGACACCCGGGACAGGGGGTCCTACGAGCAGTACTTC
CASSDTRDRGSYEQYF